This is a list of T cell receptor beta chains from one sample in a study of early T cells in non-severe SARS-CoV-2 infection. TCRdb recomputed calls from the 5' RACE reads with MiXCR, one row per CDR3 protein. Of around 60,000 distinct CDR3 sequences detected, roughly a tenth appear once; the ten largest clones hold about 9.4%. The sample was whole blood. These TCRs come from an adult who was a healthcare worker with PCR-confirmed SARS-CoV-2 infection or an uninfected control (not recorded which). Each CDR3 is given without its conserved first and last residue. The D gene is left open where the match is weak.

V gene	CDR3 length	D gene	J gene	CDR3 protein
TRBV19	13	TRBD1	TRBJ1-5	ASSTTGGSDQPQH
TRBV7-9	17	TRBD2	TRBJ2-2	ASSTKRTSGSNISGELF
TRBV12-3/TRBV12-4	9	NA	TRBJ2-3	ASRSTDTQY
TRBV3-1	12	TRBD2	TRBJ2-7	ASSQTSGTYEQY
TRBV7-2	15	NA	TRBJ2-1	ASRDKGHPSSYNEQF
TRBV6-5	10	TRBD1	TRBJ1-2	ASSRTGLGYT
TRBV6-5	13	NA	TRBJ2-7	ASSYLSGESSRQY
TRBV5-1	14	TRBD2	TRBJ2-3	ASSYQGTSGTDTQY
TRBV20-1	11	NA	TRBJ1-1	SAPKGGNTEAF
TRBV12-5	14	NA	TRBJ1-1	ASGSYRDTVNTEAF
TRBV3-1	13	NA	TRBJ2-7	ASSLTSQPTYEQY
TRBV5-1	10	NA	TRBJ2-7	ASNLGDYEQY
TRBV7-6	12	NA	TRBJ1-5	ASSLTIGNQPQH
TRBV12-3/TRBV12-4	13	NA	TRBJ2-2	ASSLALGGTGELF
TRBV10-1	18	TRBD2	TRBJ2-1	ASSEPNTTLAGDPYNEQF
TRBV29-1	11	NA	TRBJ1-1	SAAVSLNTEAF
TRBV18	13	TRBD1	TRBJ1-5	ASSPSGGPNQPQH
TRBV24-1	13	TRBD1	TRBJ1-5	ATSDGQGINQPQH
TRBV6-2/TRBV6-3	16	TRBD2	TRBJ2-1	ASSYPSGSRLGGNEQF
TRBV7-2	12	TRBD1	TRBJ1-1	ASSFYRQGTEAF
TRBV20-1	13	NA	TRBJ2-7	SASHRAHTAGEQY
TRBV12-3/TRBV12-4	11	NA	TRBJ2-5	ASRIHSQETQY
TRBV7-2	9	NA	TRBJ2-3	ASRTVYTQY
TRBV18	11	NA	TRBJ2-7	ASSLTSPSEQY
TRBV7-9	13	TRBD2	TRBJ2-3	ASSLTSGRADTQY
TRBV7-2	13	TRBD2	TRBJ2-7	ASSSQSGTIGEQY
TRBV7-9	13	TRBD1	TRBJ1-4	ASTLSGGANEKLF
TRBV5-6	13	TRBD1	TRBJ1-5	ASSLRDRTNQPQH
TRBV29-1	13	TRBD1	TRBJ1-1	SVDRDRAYFTEAF
TRBV5-1	13	NA	TRBJ2-7	ASSSAGGVRYEQY
TRBV7-2	12	NA	TRBJ2-2	ASSLGQPTGELF
TRBV29-1	13	NA	TRBJ1-4	SAVGGTGWGEKLF
TRBV3-1	12	NA	TRBJ2-3	ASSLPSRPDTQY
TRBV14	18	TRBD2	TRBJ2-7	ASSQDQPASGRTRRREQY
TRBV20-1	12	NA	TRBJ2-3	SARAAEGTDTQY
TRBV25-1	7	NA	TRBJ1-1	ATDTEAF
TRBV20-1	10	NA	TRBJ1-1	SATGAEVEAF
TRBV11-2	15	TRBD2	TRBJ2-7	ASSLDLLAEIEYEQY
TRBV29-1	9	NA	TRBJ1-3	SYSSGNTIY
TRBV5-1	10	NA	TRBJ2-1	ASSPDSLEQF
TRBV11-2	11	NA	TRBJ2-7	ASSRDTLYEQY
TRBV6-5	12	NA	TRBJ2-6	ASSYTGSPNVLT